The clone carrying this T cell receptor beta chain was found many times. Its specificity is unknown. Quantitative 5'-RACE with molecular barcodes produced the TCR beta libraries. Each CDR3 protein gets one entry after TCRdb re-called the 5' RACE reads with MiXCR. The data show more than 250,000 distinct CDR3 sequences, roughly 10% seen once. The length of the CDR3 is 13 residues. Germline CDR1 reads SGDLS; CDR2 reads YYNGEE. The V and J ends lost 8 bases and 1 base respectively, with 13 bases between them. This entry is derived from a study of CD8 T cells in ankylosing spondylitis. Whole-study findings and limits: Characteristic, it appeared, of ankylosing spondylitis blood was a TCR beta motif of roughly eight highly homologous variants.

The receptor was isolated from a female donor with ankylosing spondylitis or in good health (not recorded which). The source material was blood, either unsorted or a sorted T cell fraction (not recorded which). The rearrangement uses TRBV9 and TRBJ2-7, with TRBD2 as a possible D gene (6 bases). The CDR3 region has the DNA TGTGCCAGTTCTGTGGGGGGATCCTACGAGCAGTACTTC. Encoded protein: CASSVGGSYEQYF.